A single sample gave rise to the 28 T cell receptor beta chains below, sequenced in a study of shared clonotypes between healthy human individuals. Here immunoSEQ multiplex PCR was the method, and the copy in TCRdb shows in-frame clones only, minus some. This repertoire shows roughly 480,000 clones, around 80% found once; its top ten account for roughly 12%. The sample taken for sequencing was PBMCs. The receptors shown here come from a woman aged 40 to 49 in good health. Some clones in this sample may be carry-over from other donors' samples.

The J gene is TRBJ2-7, the V gene TRBV11-2; TRBD2 might be the D (6 bases). This CDR3 spans 12 amino acids. V gave up 1 base and J gave up 6 bases, with 7 bases separating them. Germline lookup yields CDR1 SGHAT and CDR2 FQNNGV. The CDR3 DNA reads TGTGCCAGCAGCTTAGCGGGACTCGAGCAGTACTTC. Its protein product is CASSLAGLEQYF.

V usage is TRBV6-1 and J usage is TRBJ2-2; possible D gene TRBD1, 6 bases. The V end lost 10 bases, the J end lost 2 bases, and 17 bases lay between the germline ends. Per germline, CDR1 MNHNS and CDR2 SASEGT. This CDR3 region has 15 residues. The CDR3 coding sequence is TGTGCCACCGAGGGACAAAGCCCTAACACCGGGGAGCTGTTTTTT. This codes for CATEGQSPNTGELFF.

The rearrangement links TRBV4-2 to TRBJ1-1; D is ambiguous. Trimming cost V 1 base and J 0 bases, with 9 bases left between them. CDR3 length: 15 amino acids. The germline V gene has CDR1 LGHNA and CDR2 YNFKEQ. The CDR3 spells CASSQGEGLNTEAFF. The DNA of the CDR3 is TGTGCCAGCAGCCAAGGGGAGGGTCTGAACACTGAAGCTTTCTTT.

The chain is built from TRBV13 and TRBJ2-7; TRBD1 matches 8 bases. There are 15 residues in the CDR3. With 0 bases clipped from V and 3 bases from J, the junction kept 4 bases outside the gene matches. CDR1 PRHDT and CDR2 FYEKMQ come from the germline V gene (reference sequence). Here the CDR3 DNA reads TGTGCCAGCAGCTTAGGGAATGGACAGGGCTACGAGCAGTACTTC. It specifies CASSLGNGQGYEQYF.

V is TRBV15 and J is TRBJ2-1; 12 nucleotides match TRBD2. Germline lookup yields CDR1 LNHNV and CDR2 YYDKDF (reference sequence). The CDR3 sequence is 16 residues long. V lost 3 bases to trimming and J lost 6 bases; unmatched junction nucleotides: 6. The CDR3 DNA follows: TGTGCCACCAGCAGGACTAGCGGGAGAGTTAGCAATGAGCAGTTCTTC. As protein: CATSRTSGRVSNEQFF.

This clone occurred once. J is TRBJ1-1 and V is TRBV4-1; 10 nucleotides align to TRBD1. With 4 bases clipped from V and 6 bases from J, the junction kept 5 bases outside the gene matches. CDR1 and CDR2 from the germline V gene are MGHRA and YSYEKL. The length of the CDR3 is 14 residues. The CDR3, as DNA: TGCGCCAGCAGCCGGGGACAGGGGATGTCTGAAGCTTTCTTT. As protein: CASSRGQGMSEAFF.

The chain links TRBV30 to TRBJ2-1; D uncertain. V lost 2 bases, J lost 6 bases, and 14 bases lay in between. Germline CDR1 reads GTSNPN; CDR2 reads SVGIG (reference sequence). The CDR3 spans 14 residues. For the CDR3, the DNA is TGTGCCTGGAGTCAACGTAGCCCCCCCAATGAGCAGTTCTTC. It specifies CAWSQRSPPNEQFF.

The CDR3 sequence is CASSPYPGGSSYNEQFF. The CDR3 DNA follows: TGTGCCAGCAGCCCCTACCCTGGCGGGAGCTCCTACAATGAGCAGTTCTTC. The J gene is TRBJ2-1, the V gene TRBV7-2, with TRBD2 matching over 7 bases. This CDR3 comprises 17 residues. With V trimmed by 5 bases and J by 0 bases, 10 bases remained unmatched. CDR1 is SGHTA, CDR2 FQGNSA, per germline.

The J gene is TRBJ2-1, the V gene TRBV4-3; 14 nucleotides match TRBD2. Germline trimming cut 8 bases from V and 7 bases from J; bases unmatched to any gene: 7. Germline V gives CDR1 LGHNA, CDR2 YSLEER. The CDR3 contains 15 residues. CDR3 amino acids: CASSEGTSGSNEQFF. CDR3 DNA: TGCGCCAGCTCCGAGGGGACTAGCGGGAGTAATGAGCAGTTCTTC.

V and J are TRBV9 and TRBJ2-1; D gene uncertain. This CDR3 contains 15 residues. Trimming cost V 0 bases and J 3 bases, with 10 bases left between them. Germline CDR1 and CDR2: SGDLS and YYNGEE. CDR3 coding DNA: TGTGCCAGCAGCGTAGCACCAGACTTCTACAATGAGCAGTTCTTC. It translates to CASSVAPDFYNEQFF.

The V and J genes are TRBV9 and TRBJ2-3; D possibly uses TRBD1 or TRBD2 (5 bases each). V lost 4 bases, J lost 2 bases, and 14 bases lay in between. The CDR3 extends over 15 amino acids. Germline lookup yields CDR1 SGDLS and CDR2 YYNGEE. The CDR3 reads CASSSGTFLTDTQYF. DNA of the CDR3: TGTGCCAGCAGCTCTGGGACCTTCCTCACAGATACGCAGTATTTT.

The rearrangement uses TRBV6-1 and TRBJ2-3; no reliable D call. Germline V gene sequence: CDR1 MNHNS, CDR2 SASEGT. There are 12 residues in the CDR3. Trimming left V 7 bases short and J 2 bases short, with 7 bases between. Here the CDR3 DNA reads TGTGCCAGCAATGACAACACAGATACGCAGTATTTT. As protein: CASNDNTDTQYF.

V is TRBV18 and J is TRBJ2-5; 8 nucleotides align to TRBD2. Germline CDR1 and CDR2: KGHSH and LQKENI. After removal of 1 base from V and 5 bases from J, the junction contained 9 bases not matched to a gene. The CDR3 spans 16 residues. The CDR3 nucleotides read TGTGCCAGCTCACCACGGAACAGCGGGAGTCTCGAGACCCAGTACTTC. It is translated as CASSPRNSGSLETQYF.

V usage is TRBV9 and J usage is TRBJ2-3; TRBD2 might be the D (6 bases). Deletions cut 0 bases from V and 5 bases from J, with 7 bases between. The CDR3 contains 13 residues. Germline CDR1 is SGDLS and CDR2 is YYNGEE. This CDR3 reads CASSVDSGDTQYF. The CDR3 DNA reads TGTGCCAGCAGCGTAGATAGCGGAGATACGCAGTATTTT.

This CDR3 reads CASSTRASGANVLTF. CDR3 coding DNA: TGTGCCAGCAGTACGCGGGCCTCTGGGGCCAACGTCCTGACTTTC. The chain has TRBV6-6 and TRBJ2-6; maybe TRBD2 (5 bases). The V and J ends lost 5 bases and 0 bases respectively, with 8 bases between them. This CDR3 comprises 15 residues. Germline V gene sequence: CDR1 MNHNY, CDR2 SVGAGI (reference sequence).

The chain uses TRBV28 and TRBJ2-7; D remains unclear. Germline V gene lookup returns CDR1 MDHEN and CDR2 SYDVKM. The CDR3 extends over 12 amino acids. V was trimmed by 8 bases and J by 0 bases, leaving 8 bases between them. The CDR3 sequence is CASYGDSYEQYF. CDR3 in DNA: TGTGCCAGCTACGGTGACTCCTACGAGCAGTACTTC.

The rearrangement links TRBV29-1 to TRBJ2-3, with D possibly being TRBD2 (6 bases). Per the germline V gene, CDR1 is SQVTM and CDR2 is ANQGSEA. The length of the CDR3 is 15 residues. Trimming pared 1 base from V and 4 bases from J, leaving 15 bases between. Written as DNA, the CDR3 is TGCAGCGTTGAAGCGGGAGAACCACGACCAGATACGCAGTATTTT. This gives the protein CSVEAGEPRPDTQYF.

The chain uses TRBV28 and TRBJ2-7; 9 bases line up with TRBD1. Germline CDR1 MDHEN, CDR2 SYDVKM. The V and J ends lost 6 bases and 2 bases, in that order; junction bases with no gene match: 5. CDR3 length: 14 amino acids. DNA of the CDR3: TGTGCCAGCAGAGGCGGGACAGGGACCTACGAGCAGTACTTC. Translated: CASRGGTGTYEQYF.

This clone was seen at least ten times. J is TRBJ1-4 and V is TRBV4-2; no reliable D call. Germline assignment: CDR1 LGHNA and CDR2 YNFKEQ. V was trimmed by 0 bases and J by 5 bases, leaving 13 bases between them. The CDR3 has 16 residues. CDR3 DNA: TGTGCCAGCAGCCAAGAGCAGTCTCTATTAAATGAAAAACTGTTTTTT. This sequence encodes CASSQEQSLLNEKLFF.

The J gene is TRBJ2-5, the V gene TRBV4-1, with TRBD2 matching 10 bases. Losses at the gene ends were 2 bases for V and 2 bases for J; bases not matched to a gene: 2. Germline V lookup: CDR1 MGHRA, CDR2 YSYEKL. The CDR3 extends over 15 amino acids. The CDR3 nucleotides read TGCGCCAGCAGCCAACGGACTAGCGGACAAGAGACCCAGTACTTC. It yields the protein CASSQRTSGQETQYF.

This chain uses TRBV2 with TRBJ2-7; 11 bases match TRBD2. J lost 0 bases, V lost 8 bases, and 3 bases had no gene match. Germline V gene lookup returns CDR1 SNHLY and CDR2 FYNNEI. There are 14 residues in the CDR3. The DNA for the CDR3 is TGTGCCAGCCGGACTAGCGGGCTCTCCTACGAGCAGTACTTC. This codes for CASRTSGLSYEQYF. The full variable domain, rest sourced from reference TRBV2 and TRBJ2-7, is EPEVTQTPSHQVTQMGQEVILRCVPISNHLYFYWYRQILGQKVEFLVSFYNNEISEKSEIFDDQFSVERPDGSNFTLKIRSTKLEDSAMYFCASRTSGLSYEQYFGPGTRLTVT.

With regard to this clone: At one of its ends the junction is not consistent with the germline gene, which may arise from a read error. Within the sample, other DNA sequences also encode this same CDR3. The gene calls are TRBV6-6 and TRBJ1-1; the D gene is possibly TRBD1 (5 bases). Germline-derived CDR1 and CDR2 are MNHNY and SVGAGI (reference sequence). The CDR3 contains 13 residues. The CDR3 spells CASTLRENTEAFF. DNA of the CDR3: TGTGCCAGCACCCTCAGGGAAAACACTGAAGCTTTTTTT.

The genes are TRBV7-2 and TRBJ2-3; D possibly corresponds to TRBD2 (6 bases). Trimming pared 5 bases from V and 1 base from J, leaving 16 bases between. CDR3 size: 16 residues. CDR1 and CDR2 (germline): SGHTA, FQGNSA. The CDR3 here is CASSVYGGMGTDTQYF. DNA of the CDR3: TGTGCCAGCAGCGTTTACGGCGGGATGGGCACAGATACGCAGTATTTT. Based on the CDR3 plus reference TRBV7-2 and TRBJ2-3, the full variable domain is GAGVSQSPSNKVTEKGKDVELRCDPISGHTALYWYRQSLGQGLEFLIYFQGNSAPDKSGLPSDRFSAERTGGSVSTLTIQRTQQEDSAVYLCASSVYGGMGTDTQYFGPGTRLTVL.

This chain connects TRBV7-3 to TRBJ2-5, with 11 bases matching TRBD2. V lost 5 bases and J lost 2; bases outside the gene matches: 4. Looked up from germline, CDR1 is SGHTA and CDR2 is FQGTGA. The CDR3 consists of 15 residues. This CDR3 reads CASSQGLAAQETQYF. For the CDR3, the DNA is TGTGCCAGCAGCCAGGGACTAGCGGCTCAAGAGACCCAGTACTTC.

V and J are TRBV21-1 and TRBJ2-2; TRBD2 reflects the table's D call only, with no check against the DNA. TRBV21-1 is a pseudogene locus. The CDR3 length is 21 residues. The CDR3 sequence is CASSKSPRAGVLLFYTGELFF. The DNA for the CDR3 is TGTGCCAGCAGCAAAAGCCCTCGGGCGGGGGTTCTCCTATTTTACACCGGGGAGCTGTTTTTT.

The chain is built from TRBV6-5 and TRBJ2-4, with D possibly matching TRBD2 (5 bases). The V and J ends lost 2 bases and 3 bases respectively, with 11 bases between them. Germline V lookup: CDR1 MNHEY, CDR2 SVGAGI. There are 15 residues in the CDR3. The CDR3 loop reads CASSYDGGDKNIQYF. CDR3 sequence (DNA): TGTGCCAGCAGTTACGACGGAGGCGACAAAAACATTCAGTACTTC.

The gene calls are TRBV4-1 and TRBJ2-5, with 8 bases fitting TRBD2. CDR1 and CDR2 (germline): MGHRA, YSYEKL. This CDR3 spans 15 amino acids. Trimming cost V 4 bases and J 1 base; bases outside gene matches: 5. The CDR3: CASSPGLALQETQYF. As DNA, the CDR3 is TGCGCCAGCAGCCCCGGACTAGCCCTCCAAGAGACCCAGTACTTC.

The chain has TRBV19 and TRBJ2-7; 11 bases match TRBD2. CDR3 size: 15 residues. Germline CDR1 is LNHDA and CDR2 is SQIVND (reference sequence). Trimming took 5 bases from V and 3 from J; bases not matched to a gene: 6. The CDR3 loop reads CASSAGTSGFYEQYF. The CDR3 DNA is TGTGCCAGTAGTGCCGGGACTAGCGGTTTCTACGAGCAGTACTTC.